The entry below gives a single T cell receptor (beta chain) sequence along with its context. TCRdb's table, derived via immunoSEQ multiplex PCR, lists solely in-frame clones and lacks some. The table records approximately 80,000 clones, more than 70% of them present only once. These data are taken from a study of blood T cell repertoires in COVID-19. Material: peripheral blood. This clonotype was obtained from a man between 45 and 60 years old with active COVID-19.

CDR3 in amino acids: CASSQIAGEVEQFF. CDR3 bases: TGTGCCAGCTCTCAAATAGCGGGAGAGGTTGAGCAGTTCTTC. The chain couples TRBV18 to TRBJ2-1; 9 positions match TRBD2. CDR1 and CDR2 from the germline V gene are KGHSH and LQKENI. CDR3 size: 14 residues. V shed 6 bases, J shed 9 bases, and the junction held 9 bases outside the gene matches.